Listed here are 8 T cell receptor delta chains from one sample, sequenced in a study of γδ T cells in repeated Plasmodium falciparum infection. Gammadelta T cells were flow-sorted from PBMC into Vgamma9/Vdelta2+ and Vdelta2-negative populations for bulk analysis. TCRdb re-identified clones in the multiplex PCR reads via CATT. The table lists roughly 90,000 delta-chain clones, 1.4% of them singletons. The sample was gamma-delta T cells from blood. The origin of the receptors is a pool of human donors (malaria-infected and uninfected, not separated).

The V gene is TRAV29/DV5, the J gene TRDJ1; TRDD3 agrees at 11 bases. The J gene was not available in TCRdb and was assigned here by matching the DNA to germline segments. V shed 6 bases, J shed 0 bases, and the junction held 31 bases outside the gene matches. The CDR3 runs to 23 residues. The germline V gene encodes CDR1 NSMFDY and CDR2 ISSIKDK. CDR3 amino acids: CAGDPLLPTSSLGDTRYTDKLIF. For the CDR3, the DNA is TGTGCAGGAGACCCCCTCCTTCCTACGTCGTCCCTGGGGGATACTCGGTACACCGATAAACTCATCTTT. The full variable domain, rest sourced from reference TRAV29/DV5 and TRDJ1, is DQQVKQNSPSLSVQEGRISILNCDYTNSMFDYFLWYKKYPAEGPTFLISISSIKDKNEDGRFTVFLNKSAKHLSLHIVPSQPGDSAVYFCAGDPLLPTSSLGDTRYTDKLIFGKGTRVTVEP.

Points on this clone: The TCRdb protein, from a much larger clone, departs from this DNA's translation at residue 3, likely by read error; the protein shown derives from the DNA. The V call is TRDV1, the J call TRDJ1; no clear D. The CDR3 runs 15 residues. The germline V gene has CDR1 TSWWSYY and CDR2 QGS. CDR3 coding DNA: TGTGCTATTGGTACAAGTAAAGGTACTGATCATGAACTCATCTTT. Protein: CAIGTSKGTDHELIF.

This clone has a handful of counts. The mismatch at residue 17 between this DNA's translation and the TCRdb protein of a much larger clone likely reflects a read error; the protein shown is translated from the DNA. Called V gene: TRDV1; the J gene was not called; the D call of TRDD3 is as the table states it, not checked on the DNA. Germline V gene data show CDR1 as TSWWSYY and CDR2 as QGS. The CDR3 contains 19 residues. This chain's CDR3 is CALGERPGSAHHVTDKPIF. As DNA, the CDR3 is TGTGCTCTTGGGGAACGGCCTGGGTCGGCCCACCATGTAACCGATAAACCCATCTTT.

As to this clone: The protein recorded in TCRdb matches a much larger clone and deviates from this DNA's translation at residue 4, suggesting a read error; the protein here is obtained by translating the DNA. The rearrangement joins TRDV1 to TRDJ1; 7 positions agree with TRDD3. The J gene is absent in TCRdb and was assigned here via DNA matching to germline. The CDR3 is made up of 24 amino acids. Germline V gene sequence: CDR1 TSWWSYY, CDR2 QGS. V shed 7 bases, J shed 2 bases, and the junction held 37 bases outside the gene matches. The CDR3 coding sequence is TGTGCTCTTGAGGTCCGTGGCCCCCCGGCCCTGAACTACTGGGGCCTTAAGGGGACCGATAAACTCATCTTT. This sequence encodes CALEVRGPPALNYWGLKGTDKLIF.

At least ten counts were recorded for this clone. A far larger clone is only one base removed, so a read error is likely. Other DNA sequences in the same sample also yield this CDR3. A V gene of TRDV1 was called, but no J gene was assigned; TRDD3, as called in the table, went unchecked against the DNA. CDR3 length equals 16 residues. Germline V gene sequence: CDR1 TSWWSYY, CDR2 QGS. The CDR3: CALGEMPILYTDKLIF. CDR3 DNA: TGTGCTCTTGGGGAAATGCCCATCCTGTACACCGATAAACTCATCTTC.

In this sample, this clone turned up a few times. The mismatch at residues 13 and 15 between this DNA's translation and the TCRdb protein of a much larger clone likely reflects a read error; the protein shown is translated from the DNA. The chain uses TRDV1 and TRDJ1; 7 bases match TRDD2. V was pared by 0 bases and J by 0 bases, with 19 bases of the junction left unmatched. The CDR3 is 21 residues long. CDR1 is TSWWSYY, CDR2 QGS, per germline. The CDR3 bases are TGTGCTCTTGGGGAACTAAACCGATTCCTACGTTACCTCAAGGACACCGATAAACTCATCTTT. Encoded protein: CALGELNRFLRYLKDTDKLIF.

This clone was detected only a few times. A read error is the likely source, as a far larger clone sits one nucleotide away. For the V gene the call is TRAV29/DV5; the J gene has no call; the listed D gene, TRDD3, was not tested against the DNA. Germline V CDR1 and CDR2: NSMFDY, ISSIKDK. The CDR3 has 19 amino acids. The CDR3 coding sequence is TGTGCAGCAATCATCCCCGCTACTGGGGGATACGGTAACACCGATAAGCTCATCTTT. Its protein is CAAIIPATGGYGNTDKLIF.

Judged by abundance, this clone is medium-sized (0.01 to 0.1%). Other DNA sequences in the same sample also yield this CDR3. The chain couples TRDV1 to TRDJ1, with TRDD3 matching over 7 bases. The length of the CDR3 is 20 residues. The germline V gene encodes CDR1 TSWWSYY and CDR2 QGS. The trim removed 0 bases at V and 1 base at J, leaving 17 bases unmatched. In DNA form, the CDR3 reads TGTGCTCTTGGGGAACTCCATCCACTGGGGTCGTTCGGAAGCACCGATAAACTCATCTTT. It yields the protein CALGELHPLGSFGSTDKLIF.